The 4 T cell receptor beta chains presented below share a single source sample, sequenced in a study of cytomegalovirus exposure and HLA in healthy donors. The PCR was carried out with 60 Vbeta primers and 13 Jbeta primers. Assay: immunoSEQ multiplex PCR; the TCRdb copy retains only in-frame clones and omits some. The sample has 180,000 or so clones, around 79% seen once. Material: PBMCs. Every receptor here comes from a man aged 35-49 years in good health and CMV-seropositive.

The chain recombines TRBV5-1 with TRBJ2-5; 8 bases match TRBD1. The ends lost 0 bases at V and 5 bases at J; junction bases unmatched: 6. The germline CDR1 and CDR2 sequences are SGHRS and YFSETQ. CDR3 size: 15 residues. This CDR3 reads CASSLVQGAGETQYF. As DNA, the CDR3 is TGCGCCAGCAGCTTGGTCCAGGGGGCTGGGGAGACCCAGTACTTC.

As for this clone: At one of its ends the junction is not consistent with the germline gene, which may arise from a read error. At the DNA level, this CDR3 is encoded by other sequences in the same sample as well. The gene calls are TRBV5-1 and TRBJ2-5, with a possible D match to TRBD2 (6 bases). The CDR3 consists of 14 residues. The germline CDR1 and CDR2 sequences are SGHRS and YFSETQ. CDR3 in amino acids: CASSLGGAQETQYF. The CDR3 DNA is TGCGCCAGTAGCTTAGGAGGGGCTCAAGAGACCCAGTACTTC.

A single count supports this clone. The CDR3 DNA is TGTGCCAGCAGCCAAGCGCTGAGGTCTGGCTACACCTTC. Its protein is CASSQALRSGYTF. The J gene is TRBJ1-2, the V gene TRBV4-2; D gene ambiguous. This CDR3 has 13 amino acids. V was shortened by 1 base and J by 7 bases, with 10 bases between the two germline ends. Germline CDR1 is LGHNA and CDR2 is YNFKEQ.

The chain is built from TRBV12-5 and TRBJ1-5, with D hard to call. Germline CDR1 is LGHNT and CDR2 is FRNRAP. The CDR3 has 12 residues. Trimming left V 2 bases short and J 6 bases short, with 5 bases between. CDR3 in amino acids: CASGLPGQPQHF. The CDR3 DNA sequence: TGTGCTAGTGGTTTGCCGGGTCAGCCCCAGCATTTT. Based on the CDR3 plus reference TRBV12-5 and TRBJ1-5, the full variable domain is DARVTQTPRHKVTEMGQEVTMRCQPILGHNTVFWYRQTMMQGLELLAYFRNRAPLDDSGMPKDRFSAEMPDATLATLKIQPSEPRDSAVYFCASGLPGQPQHFGDGTRLSIL.